The 30 T cell receptor beta chains below come from one sample, sequenced in a study of PD-1 blockade in classical Hodgkin lymphoma. Each patient's relapse followed autologous stem cell transplantation, and brentuximab vedotin exposure varied. TCRdb's table, derived via immunoSEQ multiplex PCR, lists solely in-frame clones and lacks some. The sample consists of around 96,000 clones, roughly 83% of them appearing once. The sample was peripheral blood mononuclear cells (PBMCs), taken at baseline. All receptors derive from a human donor with classical Hodgkin lymphoma.

V gene TRBV25-1 combines with J gene TRBJ1-2; perhaps TRBD1 as D (5 bases). The CDR3 contains 14 residues. Per germline, CDR1 MGHDK and CDR2 SYGVNS. Trimming took off 2 bases at V and 8 bases at J, with 15 bases between the two ends. The CDR3 protein is CASSETGRLLGYTF. CDR3 nucleotides: TGTGCCAGCAGTGAAACGGGGCGCTTATTGGGCTACACCTTC.

The chain recombines TRBV7-2 with TRBJ2-7; weak D call: TRBD2 (6 bases). This CDR3 is 14 amino acids long. V lost 1 base and J lost 2, with 9 bases in between. CDR1 SGHTA and CDR2 FQGNSA come from the germline V gene. The CDR3 nucleotides are TGTGCCAGCAGCTTAGTCGCGGGACCCTACGAGCAGTACTTC. Translated: CASSLVAGPYEQYF.

The genes are TRBV7-2 and TRBJ1-3; TRBD1 aligns across 7 bases. CDR1 and CDR2 from the germline V gene are SGHTA and FQGNSA. V dropped 5 bases and J dropped 4; count of bases not matched to a gene: 2. There are 13 residues in the CDR3. The CDR3 loop reads CASSPGQGNTIYF. The CDR3 region has the DNA TGTGCCAGCAGCCCGGGACAGGGAAACACCATATATTTT.

The chain couples TRBV4-1 to TRBJ2-3, with 11 bases aligning to TRBD2. CDR1 is MGHRA and CDR2 is YSYEKL in the germline V gene. The J segment lost 0 bases and the V segment lost 3 bases, leaving 5 bases of the junction unmatched. This CDR3 comprises 17 residues. CDR3 in amino acids: CASSQGSSGRSTDTQYF. CDR3 sequence (DNA): TGCGCCAGCAGCCAGGGTTCTAGCGGGAGGAGCACAGATACGCAGTATTTT.

The V gene is TRBV7-8, the J gene TRBJ2-7; D unclear. The CDR3 loop spans 15 amino acids. Deletions cut 6 bases from V and 0 bases from J, with 15 bases between. Germline-derived CDR1 and CDR2 are SGHVS and FQNEAQ. CDR3: CASSSLGGNSYEQYF. Written as DNA, the CDR3 is TGTGCCAGCAGTTCCCTGGGCGGCAACTCCTACGAGCAGTACTTC.

This clone was recorded many times. V gene TRBV5-1 combines with J gene TRBJ1-1, with 8 bases matching TRBD1. V dropped 0 bases and J dropped 5; count of bases not matched to a gene: 15. The germline CDR1 and CDR2 sequences are SGHRS and YFSETQ. This CDR3 comprises 18 residues. This CDR3 reads CASSLVGAGGLAGTEAFF. CDR3 sequence (DNA): TGCGCCAGCAGCTTGGTTGGCGCAGGGGGCCTCGCCGGGACTGAAGCTTTCTTT.

The chain has TRBV5-1 and TRBJ2-3; 7 bases align to TRBD1. Trimming cost V 4 bases and J 2 bases; bases outside gene matches: 4. The V gene's germline CDR1 is SGHRS and CDR2 YFSETQ. This CDR3 comprises 14 residues. CDR3 protein: CASSRGQYTDTQYF. The CDR3 DNA follows: TGCGCCAGCAGCCGGGGACAGTACACAGATACGCAGTATTTT.

This chain links TRBV5-1 with TRBJ1-1; D may be TRBD1 (5 bases). The V gene lost 2 bases and the J gene lost 2 bases, with 13 bases spanning the gap. Looked up from germline, CDR1 is SGHRS and CDR2 is YFSETQ. This CDR3 is built from 15 residues. The CDR3 DNA is TGCGCCAGCAGCTTAACCGGGACGGGTAACACTGAAGCTTTCTTT. It translates to CASSLTGTGNTEAFF. Full variable domain (missing parts from reference TRBV5-1 and TRBJ1-1): KAGVTQTPRYLIKTRGQQVTLSCSPISGHRSVSWYQQTPGQGLQFLFEYFSETQRNKGNFPGRFSGRQFSNSRSEMNVSTLELGDSALYLCASSLTGTGNTEAFFGQGTRLTVV.

This clone was detected only once. The gene calls are TRBV11-2 and TRBJ1-2, with D uncertain. The V end was cut by 8 bases, the J end by 8 bases, with 21 bases between. CDR3 size: 14 residues. Germline CDR1 is SGHAT and CDR2 is FQNNGV. Here the CDR3 DNA reads TGTGCCAGCTCTACCCACATGGGCTTTAGAGGCTACACCTTC. Its protein product is CASSTHMGFRGYTF.

The rearrangement uses TRBV10-2 and TRBJ2-1; 7 bases are a match to TRBD2. The CDR3 length is 15 residues. Germline assignment: CDR1 WSHSY and CDR2 SAAADI. J gave up 2 bases and V 3 bases, and 4 bases lay outside the gene matches. This CDR3 reads CASSDGGGPYNEQFF. Written as DNA, the CDR3 is TGCGCCAGCAGTGATGGGGGAGGGCCCTACAATGAGCAGTTCTTC.

The rearrangement uses TRBV13 and TRBJ2-7, with TRBD2 matching over 7 bases. The CDR3 covers 14 residues. Germline V CDR1 and CDR2: PRHDT, FYEKMQ (reference sequence). Trimming took 1 base from V and 3 from J; bases not matched to a gene: 3. CDR3 residues: CASSLVGLNYEQYF. The DNA for the CDR3 is TGTGCCAGCAGCTTAGTGGGACTAAACTACGAGCAGTACTTC.

This clone was counted once. The CDR3 DNA is TGTGCCAGCAGCTTCCAGCCGAACAACCTTTTGGGGGAGACCCAGTACTTC. Translating gives CASSFQPNNLLGETQYF. The chain carries TRBV5-5 and TRBJ2-5; D is unresolved. The CDR3 length is 17 residues. The V gene lost 2 bases and the J gene lost 5 bases, with 22 bases spanning the gap. The V gene's germline CDR1 is SGHKS and CDR2 YYEKEE (reference sequence).

V gene TRBV6-6 combines with J gene TRBJ1-3; D not certain. The CDR3 has 15 amino acids. CDR1 and CDR2 from the germline V gene are MNHNY and SVGAGI (reference sequence). V was clipped by 0 bases and J by 4 bases, with 10 bases between them. Written as DNA, the CDR3 is TGTGCCAGCAGTTACTCGAAAGGTCACGGAAACACCATATATTTT. The encoded protein is CASSYSKGHGNTIYF.

The chain recombines TRBV6-1 with TRBJ2-1, with TRBD2 matching 8 bases. The CDR3 loop spans 15 amino acids. In germline, CDR1 is MNHNS, CDR2 SASEGT. V was pared by 2 bases and J by 0 bases, with 0 bases of the junction left unmatched. CDR3: CASSELAGSYNEQFF. CDR3 bases: TGTGCCAGCAGTGAACTAGCGGGCTCCTACAATGAGCAGTTCTTC.

This sequence joins TRBV5-1 and TRBJ1-2; tentative D call: TRBD1 (5 bases). Trimming took off 6 bases at V and 4 bases at J, with 16 bases between the two ends. Germline CDR1 SGHRS, CDR2 YFSETQ. CDR3 length: 14 amino acids. The CDR3 DNA sequence: TGCGCCAGCACCCTGGGGGGGACGGGCTATGGCTACACCTTC. Its translation: CASTLGGTGYGYTF.

The V call is TRBV2, the J call TRBJ1-2; D gene uncertain. Germline V CDR1 and CDR2: SNHLY, FYNNEI. Trimming shortened V by 6 bases and J by 7 bases, and 30 bases separated the two germline ends. There are 18 residues in the CDR3. CDR3 nucleotides: TGTGCCAGCAGCACCATCGACTCAGCTATTCCTCCCCAGCTTGGCTACACCTTC. It is translated as CASSTIDSAIPPQLGYTF.

V and J are TRBV28 and TRBJ1-2; the D is unclear. The CDR3 totals 12 residues. Germline-derived CDR1 and CDR2 are MDHEN and SYDVKM. The germline V and J ends were trimmed by 5 bases and 8 bases, with 12 bases remaining between them. CDR3 residues: CASSRYRSGYTF. CDR3 sequence (DNA): TGTGCCAGCAGTCGGTACAGAAGCGGCTACACCTTC.

In its sample, this clone was seen a few times. The chain recombines TRBV9 with TRBJ2-7; TRBD2 agrees at 9 bases. The CDR3 runs to 16 residues. CDR1 is SGDLS, CDR2 YYNGEE, per germline. The junction had 6 bases not matched to a gene; V was cut back by 0 bases and J by 2 bases. Written as DNA, the CDR3 is TGTGCCAGCAGCGTAGGTGGGGGGACTAGCACCTACGAGCAGTACTTC. Protein product: CASSVGGGTSTYEQYF.

The V call is TRBV30, the J call TRBJ2-7; D might be TRBD1 (5 bases). CDR1 is GTSNPN, CDR2 SVGIG, per germline (reference sequence). The V gene lost 0 bases and the J gene lost 0 bases, with 9 bases spanning the gap. The CDR3 length is 14 residues. The CDR3 nucleotides are TGTGCCTGGAGTGTACAGGCATTCTCCTACGAGCAGTACTTC. It is translated as CAWSVQAFSYEQYF.

This chain uses TRBV6-4 with TRBJ1-3, with D possibly matching TRBD1 (6 bases). Germline V lookup: CDR1 MRHNA, CDR2 SNTAGT. Trimming removed 7 bases at V and 2 bases at J, with 12 bases between. The CDR3 has 14 residues. This chain's CDR3 is CASNARTAGNTIYF. The CDR3 DNA sequence: TGTGCCAGCAATGCTAGGACAGCTGGAAACACCATATATTTT.

The chain recombines TRBV9 with TRBJ2-5, with 8 bases identical to TRBD1. Germline assignment: CDR1 SGDLS and CDR2 YYNGEE. This CDR3 spans 14 amino acids. V shed 7 bases and J 5 bases; nucleotides not matched to a gene: 10. CDR3: CASAPGQVVETQYF. CDR3 bases: TGTGCCAGCGCCCCGGGACAGGTGGTCGAGACCCAGTACTTC.

This clone was found a few times. The J gene is TRBJ2-1, the V gene TRBV12-5, with 7 positions matching TRBD1. CDR1 LGHNT and CDR2 FRNRAP come from the germline V gene. The CDR3 runs 14 residues. The J segment lost 10 bases and the V segment lost 2 bases, leaving 8 bases of the junction unmatched. The CDR3 reads CASGLSGQIDEQFF. DNA of the CDR3: TGTGCTAGTGGTTTGTCGGGACAGATCGACGAGCAGTTCTTC.

The rearrangement joins TRBV10-3 to TRBJ2-5; D is possibly TRBD1 (6 bases). V lost 3 bases and J lost 5, with 7 bases in between. This CDR3 has 12 residues. Germline V lookup: CDR1 ENHRY, CDR2 SYGVKD. The CDR3 protein is CAISDGGETQYF. In nucleotides, the CDR3 is TGTGCCATCAGTGATGGGGGCGAGACCCAGTACTTC.

This clone was seen just once. The DNA of the CDR3 is TGTGCCAGCAGCCCGAGGGGGTACCAAGAGACCCAGTACTTC. This codes for CASSPRGYQETQYF. V gene TRBV5-4 combines with J gene TRBJ2-5; weak D call: TRBD1 (6 bases). This CDR3 region has 14 residues. V lost 4 bases, J lost 0 bases, and 10 bases lay in between. Germline loops: CDR1 SGHNT, CDR2 YYREEE (reference sequence).

The J gene is TRBJ2-5, the V gene TRBV7-9, with 11 bases lining up with TRBD2. The germline V gene has CDR1 SEHNR and CDR2 FQNEAQ (reference sequence). CDR3 length equals 16 residues. The V segment lost 8 bases and the J segment 4 bases; nucleotides outside the gene matches: 12. The CDR3 sequence: CASSTLAGGGAETQYF. Here the CDR3 DNA reads TGTGCCAGCTCAACGCTAGCGGGAGGAGGGGCAGAGACCCAGTACTTC.

The chain has TRBV9 and TRBJ2-5; 11 nucleotides agree with TRBD2. J gave up 7 bases and V 0 bases, and 11 bases lay outside the gene matches. The CDR3 covers 17 residues. Per germline, CDR1 SGDLS and CDR2 YYNGEE. CDR3 residues: CASSVALTSGGAGTQYF. DNA of the CDR3: TGTGCCAGCAGCGTAGCCCTCACTAGCGGGGGCGCGGGGACCCAGTACTTC.

The chain is built from TRBV12-5 and TRBJ2-3, with 10 nucleotides matching TRBD2. Trimming cost V 5 bases and J 2 bases; bases outside gene matches: 4. This CDR3 is built from 15 residues. Germline CDR1 LGHNT, CDR2 FRNRAP. The CDR3 sequence is CASGQGLAATDTQYF. The DNA of the CDR3 is TGTGCTAGTGGTCAAGGACTAGCGGCCACAGATACGCAGTATTTT. The full variable domain, completed using reference TRBV12-5 and TRBJ2-3, is DARVTQTPRHKVTEMGQEVTMRCQPILGHNTVFWYRQTMMQGLELLAYFRNRAPLDDSGMPKDRFSAEMPDATLATLKIQPSEPRDSAVYFCASGQGLAATDTQYFGPGTRLTVL.

This chain joins TRBV7-8 and TRBJ2-2, with D hard to call. The germline V gene has CDR1 SGHVS and CDR2 FQNEAQ. This CDR3 spans 16 amino acids. V lost 5 bases and J lost 4, with 17 bases in between. The CDR3 here is CASSPWAASGTGELFF. CDR3 in DNA: TGTGCCAGCAGCCCCTGGGCAGCGTCGGGCACCGGGGAGCTGTTTTTT.

This rearrangement joins TRBV5-8 to TRBJ1-1; a weak D match, TRBD1 (6 bases). V shed 4 bases and J shed 2 bases, with 15 bases lying between them. Germline-derived CDR1 and CDR2 are SGHTS and YDEGEE. The CDR3 is made up of 15 amino acids. CDR3 DNA: TGTGCCAGCAGCCCCTTGGGACACGAAAACACTGAAGCTTTCTTT. It specifies CASSPLGHENTEAFF. Drawing the rest from reference TRBV5-8 and TRBJ1-1, the complete variable domain is EAGVTQSPTHLIKTRGQQATLRCSPISGHTSVYWYQQALGLGLQFLLWYDEGEERNRGNFPPRFSGRQFPNYSSELNVNALELEDSALYLCASSPLGHENTEAFFGQGTRLTVV.

CDR3 in amino acids: CASSLGLAGEELFF. The DNA of the CDR3 is TGTGCCAGCAGCTTGGGACTAGCGGGAGAGGAGCTGTTTTTT. This chain joins TRBV7-8 and TRBJ2-2, with 14 bases that match TRBD2. Germline CDR1 SGHVS, CDR2 FQNEAQ. Trimming cost V 3 bases and J 10 bases; bases outside gene matches: 1. There are 14 residues in the CDR3.